This T cell receptor beta chain was obtained from a study of T cells in localized non-small cell lung cancer. Comments on this clone: As yet, its antigen is unknown.

Findings and limits, study-wide: Heterogeneity stays possible, as sequencing covered only one tumor region. Increased T cell density in blood showed an association with longer overall survival. Across samples, adjacent lung featured a median around 57 of the top 100 tumor clones.

Trimming took off 1 base at V and 4 bases at J, with 11 bases between the two ends. Germline V lookup: CDR1 SGHAT, CDR2 FQNNGV. The CDR3 has 15 amino acids. Sequencing used immunoSEQ multiplex PCR; TCRdb keeps in-frame clones, though not all of them. The profile shows roughly 40,000 clones, about 76% of them singletons. The V and J genes are TRBV11-2 and TRBJ1-5; possibly TRBD1 for D (6 bases). The clonotype was recovered from a male donor at least 60 years old with stage II lung adenocarcinoma. This sample comprised peripheral blood mononuclear cells, obtained before any cancer treatment. CDR3 region: CASSLVRGDNQPQHF. The DNA of the CDR3 is TGTGCCAGCAGCTTAGTTAGGGGGGATAATCAGCCCCAGCATTTT.